The count of the clone carrying this TCR beta chain is one. cDNA prepared by RNA extraction and subsequent reverse transcription served as the template for sequencing. The table came from immunoSEQ multiplex PCR; TCRdb's copy has only in-frame clones and leaves some out. The data contain about 64,000 clones, around 45% of them seen just once; the ten biggest clones take up around 21%. This entry is derived from a study of CD8+ T cells in alopecia areata. Treatment specified: oral pan-JAK inhibitor, 5-10 mg twice daily. This specimen consisted of CD8+ T cells sorted from blood, obtained between weeks 36 and 40, from a patient treated with tofacitinib. The sequence derives from a human donor with alopecia areata.

CDR3 coding DNA: TGTGCCAGCAGCCCTGACAGGGCCGAAGCTTTCTTT. It yields the protein CASSPDRAEAFF. This rearrangement joins TRBV11-2 to TRBJ1-1; 7 nucleotides align to TRBD1. This CDR3 contains 12 residues. Unmatched junction bases numbered 5, after V lost 5 bases and J lost 8 bases. Germline V gene lookup returns CDR1 SGHAT and CDR2 FQNNGV.